Listed below are T cell receptor beta chains from one sample, sequenced in a study of T cells in Graves' hyperthyroidism and ophthalmopathy. TCRdb passed the multiplex PCR reads through MiXCR, listing each CDR3 protein once. Of approximately 400,000 distinct CDR3 sequences listed, more than 12% are singletons. The material sequenced was blood. The receptors were gathered from a woman aged 25 to 39 with Graves' ophthalmopathy. Each CDR3 is given with its conserved first and last residue. A D gene is named only where the DNA matches it firmly. A row's size may be missing; if present it is once, few, many or a size class.

clone size	V gene	J gene	D gene	CDR3 protein	CDR3 DNA
many	TRBV5-6	TRBJ1-3	TRBD1	CASSETGDRSGNTIYF	TGTGCCAGCAGCGAAACAGGGGACCGCTCTGGAAACACCATATATTTT
NA	TRBV19	TRBJ1-1	NA	CASSTGRQSTEAFF	TGTGCCAGTAGTACGGGACGGCAAAGCACTGAAGCTTTCTTT
few	TRBV27	TRBJ2-3	NA	CASIDSNSGTQYF	TGTGCCAGCATTGACAGCAACTCGGGGACGCAGTATTTT
many	TRBV6-1	TRBJ2-2	TRBD1	CASSVRTGGNTGELFF	TGTGCCAGCAGTGTACGGACAGGGGGGAACACCGGGGAGCTGTTTTTT
NA	TRBV7-9	TRBJ1-6	NA	CASSHPKGGSGTLHF	TGTGCCAGCAGCCATCCGAAGGGAGGGTCCGGAACCCTCCACTTT
NA	TRBV4-2	TRBJ2-2	NA	CASSQAIRGGNTGELFF	TGTGCCAGCAGCCAAGCAATAAGGGGGGGCAACACCGGGGAGCTGTTTTTT
few	TRBV2	TRBJ1-6	NA	CASTREISPLHF	TGTGCCAGCACACGGGAAATTTCACCCCTCCACTTT
few	TRBV6-1	TRBJ2-1	TRBD1	CASRETGETYNEQFF	TGTGCCAGCAGGGAGACAGGGGAGACCTACAATGAGCAGTTCTTC
many	TRBV6-1	TRBJ1-6	NA	CASSDRGPSPLHF	TGTGCCAGCAGTGATCGGGGCCCTTCACCCCTCCACTTT
many	TRBV24-1	TRBJ2-2	NA	CATSEQNTGELFF	TGTGCCACCAGTGAACAGAACACCGGGGAGCTGTTTTTT
many	TRBV12-3/TRBV12-4	TRBJ1-2	NA	CASSHRVRANYGYTF	TGTGCCAGCAGTCATAGGGTACGAGCTAACTATGGCTACACCTTC
many	TRBV2	TRBJ1-5	TRBD1	CASSRDRESSNQPQHF	TGTGCCAGCAGTCGGGACAGGGAATCATCCAATCAGCCCCAGCATTTT
many	TRBV20-1	TRBJ2-5	TRBD1	CSGSEGATTLWTQYF	TGCAGTGGGTCCGAGGGGGCTACGACTTTATGGACCCAGTACTTC
few	TRBV19	TRBJ1-5	TRBD1	CASRPGQEVWSNQPQHF	TGTGCCAGTAGACCGGGACAGGAGGTATGGAGCAATCAGCCCCAGCATTTT
many	TRBV30	TRBJ1-5	NA	CARRTFDNQPQHF	TGTGCCAGGAGGACTTTTGATAATCAGCCCCAGCATTTT
many	TRBV7-9	TRBJ2-1	TRBD2	CASSAPSGASNEQFF	TGTGCCAGCAGCGCCCCTAGCGGGGCCTCAAATGAGCAGTTCTTC
many	TRBV11-1	TRBJ2-7	NA	CASSLATPPYEQYF	TGTGCCAGCAGCTTAGCGACTCCACCCTACGAGCAGTACTTC
many	TRBV20-1	TRBJ2-7	TRBD1	CSARDWSSATGFFNEQYF	TGCAGTGCTAGAGACTGGAGCTCCGCGACAGGGTTCTTCAACGAGCAGTACTTC
few	TRBV19	TRBJ2-7	TRBD2	CASSGLAGASSYEQYF	TGTGCCAGTTCCGGACTAGCGGGAGCCTCCTCCTACGAGCAGTACTTC
NA	TRBV15	TRBJ1-1	NA	CATSRVQAYTEAFF	TGTGCCACCAGCAGAGTACAGGCTTACACTGAAGCTTTCTTT
many	TRBV7-2	TRBJ1-4	TRBD1	CASSPGQGFEKLFF	TGTGCCAGCAGCCCGGGACAGGGCTTTGAAAAACTGTTTTTT
many	TRBV11-1	TRBJ2-2	TRBD2	CASSRVGLAGANTGELFF	TGTGCCAGCAGCCGAGTCGGACTAGCGGGGGCGAACACCGGGGAGCTGTTTTTT
NA	TRBV30	TRBJ1-6	NA	CAWSHYRESSPLHF	TGTGCCTGGAGCCATTACAGGGAGAGTTCACCCCTCCACTTT
many	TRBV9	TRBJ1-6	NA	CASSVGGNNSPLHF	TGTGCCAGCAGCGTAGGGGGCAATAATTCACCCCTCCACTTT
many	TRBV7-6	TRBJ2-1	TRBD1	CASSLTGVGNEQFF	TGTGCCAGCAGCTTGACAGGGGTCGGGAATGAGCAGTTCTTC
many	TRBV9	TRBJ2-2	TRBD1	CASSSTDRVRAGELFF	TGTGCCAGCAGCTCCACGGACAGGGTGCGTGCCGGGGAGCTGTTTTTT
few	TRBV2	TRBJ1-3	NA	CASSEDSHSGNTIYF	TGTGCCAGCAGTGAGGACAGCCACTCTGGAAACACCATATATTTT
few	TRBV2	TRBJ2-5	NA	CASNVGTQETQYF	TGTGCCAGCAACGTGGGGACCCAAGAGACCCAGTACTTC